The sequence of this T cell receptor (beta chain) was determined in a study of T-cell memory formation after mild COVID-19. General study points: Clones shrinking from day 15 to 85 showed even CD4/CD8 mixes; later expanders tilted CD4+.

As concerns this clonotype: As yet, its antigen is unknown.

This CDR3 contains 17 residues. Trimming removed 2 bases from V and 2 bases from J; junction bases left unmatched: 9. From 5'RACE with constant-segment primers came TCR alpha and TCR beta cDNA libraries that carried sample barcodes and UMIs. TCRdb used MiXCR to reprocess the 5' RACE reads, holding one entry per CDR3 protein. There are approximately 200,000 distinct CDR3 sequences in the sample; under 20% occur only once, and around 2% lies in the top ten. The sequencing sample was made of PBMCs or a T cell subset sorted from them (not recorded which). This TCR was sampled from an adult woman who had mild COVID-19 (a few samples of this study predate the infection). Cell type and time point are not known. The rearrangement joins TRBV12-3 or TRBV12-4 to TRBJ1-1; TRBD1 aligns across 9 bases. The CDR3: CASSLTPLTGGNTEAFF. The CDR3 bases are TGTGCCAGCAGTTTAACCCCCCTGACAGGGGGAAACACTGAAGCTTTCTTT.